Following are 28 T cell receptor beta chains from one sample sequenced in a study of blood T cell repertoires in COVID-19. Generated by immunoSEQ multiplex PCR, the TCRdb table keeps only in-frame clones and is missing some. The sample carries 300,000 to 400,000 clones, roughly 89% recorded once. Specimen: peripheral blood. The receptors stem from a man aged 25-40 years with COVID-19, enrolled during active disease.

The chain combines TRBV11-2 with TRBJ2-7; TRBD2 might be the D (6 bases). The germline V and J ends were trimmed by 2 bases and 2 bases, with 10 bases remaining between them. The CDR3 consists of 14 residues. Germline values: CDR1 SGHAT, CDR2 FQNNGV. The CDR3 sequence: CASSLLEGPYEQYF. In DNA, the CDR3 is TGTGCCAGCAGCTTACTGGAGGGACCCTACGAGCAGTACTTC.

The chain links TRBV4-1 to TRBJ2-2, with 10 bases identical to TRBD2. V lost 0 bases to trimming and J lost 7 bases; unmatched junction nucleotides: 14. CDR1 is MGHRA and CDR2 is YSYEKL in the germline V gene. CDR3 length equals 19 residues. The CDR3, as DNA: TGCGCCAGCAGCCAAGAGTGGGTCCCCCTAGCGGGAGAAGGCGGGGAGCTGTTTTTT. The encoded protein is CASSQEWVPLAGEGGELFF.

This chain joins TRBV6-5 and TRBJ1-1; D is unresolved. V lost 4 bases to trimming and J lost 3 bases, with 15 bases between them. CDR1 and CDR2 (germline): MNHEY, SVGAGI. This CDR3 contains 15 residues. CDR3 sequence reads: CASSSEGGRDTEAFF. CDR3 in DNA: TGTGCCAGCAGTTCCGAGGGAGGTAGGGACACTGAAGCTTTCTTT.

This chain connects TRBV27 to TRBJ2-1; 10 nucleotides line up with TRBD2. CDR1 and CDR2 from the germline V gene are MNHEY and SMNVEV (reference sequence). Germline trimming cut 5 bases from V and 2 bases from J; bases unmatched to any gene: 6. The CDR3 is 16 amino acids. CDR3 loop: CASSPPGLATYNEQFF. CDR3 DNA sequence: TGTGCCAGCAGTCCCCCGGGACTAGCGACCTACAATGAGCAGTTCTTC.

The rearrangement links TRBV12-3 or TRBV12-4 to TRBJ1-2; D uncertain. V was cut by 3 bases and J by 5 bases, with 7 bases left in between. The CDR3 length is 12 residues. For the CDR3, the DNA is TGTGCCAGCAGTTTCAACTATTATGGCTACACCTTC. It codes for CASSFNYYGYTF.

This clone occurred once. The V gene is TRBV9, the J gene TRBJ1-1; no firm D call. Per the germline V gene, CDR1 is SGDLS and CDR2 is YYNGEE. The CDR3 is made up of 13 amino acids. The ends were cut back, 7 bases at V and 0 bases at J, with 10 bases in the middle. The CDR3 loop is CASRRDVNTEAFF. The CDR3 bases are TGTGCCAGCCGGCGGGATGTGAACACTGAAGCTTTCTTT.

The rearrangement links TRBV5-4 to TRBJ1-4, with D unclear. CDR3 length equals 11 residues. Trimming took 4 bases from V and 4 from J, leaving 2 bases between them. The V gene's germline CDR1 is SGHNT and CDR2 YYREEE (reference sequence). In DNA, the CDR3 is TGTGCCAGCAGCCATAATGAAAAACTGTTTTTT. This sequence encodes CASSHNEKLFF.

This clone was counted a single time. V gene TRBV3-1 (or the pseudogene TRBV3-2) combines with J gene TRBJ1-1; 7 nucleotides match TRBD1. The CDR3 extends over 13 amino acids. V shed 6 bases, J shed 5 bases, and the junction held 6 bases outside the gene matches. Germline V CDR1 and CDR2: LGHDT, YNNKEL (reference sequence). In nucleotides, the CDR3 is TGTGCCAGCAGAAGACAGGGTAGTACTGAAGCTTTCTTT. Translated: CASRRQGSTEAFF.

V usage is TRBV18 and J usage is TRBJ2-5; TRBD1 matches 8 bases. The CDR3 sequence is 14 residues long. Germline CDR1 KGHSH, CDR2 LQKENI. With V trimmed by 6 bases and J by 1 base, 4 bases remained unmatched. CDR3 region: CASSNQGAQETQYF. The CDR3 nucleotides are TGTGCCAGCTCCAACCAGGGGGCCCAAGAGACCCAGTACTTC.

The chain has TRBV11-2 and TRBJ2-3; the D gene is possibly TRBD1 (6 bases). Looked up from germline, CDR1 is SGHAT and CDR2 is FQNNGV. The V gene lost 3 bases and the J gene lost 2 bases, with 12 bases spanning the gap. This CDR3 region has 15 residues. The CDR3 DNA sequence: TGTGCCAGCAGCTTTAGACAGGTCGACACAGATACGCAGTATTTT. Protein sequence: CASSFRQVDTDTQYF.

This chain joins TRBV11-2 and TRBJ1-2; D remains unclear. Germline CDR1 reads SGHAT; CDR2 reads FQNNGV. This CDR3 spans 16 amino acids. Trimming took off 2 bases at V and 1 base at J, with 14 bases between the two ends. The DNA for the CDR3 is TGTGCCAGCAGCTTAATGAGGCAGTCCCTTAACTATGGCTACACCTTC. It translates to CASSLMRQSLNYGYTF. Variable domain in full (rest from reference TRBV11-2 and TRBJ1-2): EAGVAQSPRYKIIEKRQSVAFWCNPISGHATLYWYQQILGQGPKLLIQFQNNGVVDDSQLPKDRFSAERLKGVDSTLKIQPAKLEDSAVYLCASSLMRQSLNYGYTFGSGTRLTVV.

The gene calls are TRBV11-2 and TRBJ2-7; TRBD2 agrees at 9 bases. Germline V lookup: CDR1 SGHAT, CDR2 FQNNGV. J gave up 3 bases and V 1 base, and 7 bases lay outside the gene matches. There are 16 residues in the CDR3. The CDR3 here is CASSLGNSGGYYEQYF. The CDR3 bases are TGTGCCAGCAGCTTAGGGAATAGCGGGGGCTACTACGAGCAGTACTTC.

CDR3 protein: CATSREGGKNTGELFF. The DNA of the CDR3 is TGTGCCACCAGCAGAGAAGGCGGGAAGAACACCGGGGAGCTGTTTTTT. The chain is built from TRBV15 and TRBJ2-2; maybe TRBD2 (6 bases). Germline V gives CDR1 LNHNV, CDR2 YYDKDF (reference sequence). The V end lost 0 bases, the J end lost 1 base, and 9 bases lay between the germline ends. This CDR3 has 16 residues.

This chain connects TRBV12-3 or TRBV12-4 to TRBJ2-1, with a weak D call TRBD1 (5 bases). V dropped 7 bases and J dropped 5 bases, with 12 bases sitting between them. This CDR3 has 13 amino acids. Here the CDR3 DNA reads TGTGCCAGCACCTCGGACATGAACAATGAGCAGTTCTTC. It codes for CASTSDMNNEQFF.

The gene calls are TRBV16 and TRBJ2-7, with a weak D call TRBD2 (6 bases). The germline CDR1 and CDR2 sequences are KGHSY and FQNENV. V lost 0 bases to trimming and J lost 7 bases, with 13 bases between them. This CDR3 contains 14 residues. The CDR3 here is CASSQSAGGPEQYF. In nucleotides, the CDR3 is TGTGCCAGCAGCCAATCCGCCGGGGGACCGGAGCAGTACTTC.

The rearrangement joins TRBV5-1 to TRBJ1-6; 10 nucleotides line up with TRBD1. The CDR3 contains 15 residues. J gave up 7 bases and V 6 bases, and 7 bases lay outside the gene matches. Per germline, CDR1 SGHRS and CDR2 YFSETQ. The DNA of the CDR3 is TGCGCCAGCACCGACAGGGGGCCTTTGAATTCACCCCTCCACTTT. Encoded protein: CASTDRGPLNSPLHF.

The chain has TRBV14 and TRBJ2-7; 9 bases agree with TRBD1. The CDR3 has 14 residues. The junction had 4 bases not matched to a gene; V was cut back by 4 bases and J by 3 bases. Germline CDR1 SGHDN, CDR2 FVKESK. The CDR3 DNA reads TGTGCCAGCAGCCGCGGACAGGGGTACTACGAGCAGTACTTC. Amino acids: CASSRGQGYYEQYF.

This chain links TRBV29-1 with TRBJ2-2, with D possibly TRBD2 on 5 matching bases. Trimming removed 1 base from V and 0 bases from J, with 9 bases in between. This CDR3 is built from 15 residues. Germline V lookup: CDR1 SQVTM, CDR2 ANQGSEA. DNA of the CDR3: TGCAGCGTTGAAGGCGAGCGGTCGAACACCGGGGAGCTGTTTTTT. Residues: CSVEGERSNTGELFF.

J is TRBJ2-5 and V is TRBV18; TRBD1 agrees at 7 bases. Germline V gene sequence: CDR1 KGHSH, CDR2 LQKENI. The CDR3 extends over 16 amino acids. The ends lost 3 bases at V and 1 base at J; junction bases unmatched: 8. The CDR3 here is CASSPFTGVGQETQYF. CDR3 sequence (DNA): TGTGCCAGCTCACCCTTCACAGGGGTTGGCCAAGAGACCCAGTACTTC.

The rearrangement uses TRBV19 and TRBJ2-1, with TRBD1 matching 8 bases. Germline trimming cut 8 bases from V and 12 bases from J; bases unmatched to any gene: 6. Germline assignment: CDR1 LNHDA and CDR2 SQIVND (reference sequence). The CDR3 spans 11 residues. CDR3 residues: CASSDRGWQFF. In DNA form, the CDR3 reads TGTGCCAGTTCAGACAGGGGCTGGCAGTTCTTC.

The chain has TRBV28 and TRBJ1-2; 7 bases map to TRBD1. Looked up from germline, CDR1 is MDHEN and CDR2 is SYDVKM. CDR3 size: 13 residues. After removal of 6 bases from V and 7 bases from J, the junction contained 8 bases not matched to a gene. The CDR3 spells CASRLQGLGGYTF. The CDR3 nucleotides read TGTGCCAGCAGGTTACAGGGGCTAGGTGGCTACACCTTC.

The chain links TRBV12-3 or TRBV12-4 to TRBJ2-5, with D possibly matching TRBD2 (6 bases). The CDR3 length is 13 residues. Trimming took off 6 bases at V and 5 bases at J, with 13 bases between the two ends. CDR3 nucleotide sequence: TGTGCCAGCAGCCTAGGAGGGTTGGAGACCCAGTACTTC. It specifies CASSLGGLETQYF.

This clone was seen a single time. The V gene is TRBV21-1, the J gene TRBJ1-1. TRBV21-1 is classified as a pseudogene. CDR3 size: 15 residues. This CDR3 is CASSSHGDLNTEAFF. The CDR3 DNA reads TGTGCCAGCAGCAGCCACGGGGATTTGAACACTGAAGCTTTCTTT.

The genes are TRBV27 and TRBJ2-1; possibly TRBD2 for D (5 bases). CDR3 length: 16 residues. Germline CDR1 MNHEY, CDR2 SMNVEV (reference sequence). Trimming pared 3 bases from V and 4 bases from J, leaving 16 bases between. The CDR3 DNA sequence: TGTGCCAGCAGTTTTCCTTTTGGCGGGCGTTACAATGAGCAGTTCTTC. It is translated as CASSFPFGGRYNEQFF.

The chain uses TRBV7-9 and TRBJ1-1; the D is unclear. This CDR3 is 16 amino acids long. CDR1 and CDR2 (germline): SEHNR, FQNEAQ (reference sequence). V was cut by 4 bases and J by 0 bases, with 15 bases left in between. In DNA, the CDR3 is TGTGCCAGCAGCTCTACTTCGGCAGGTCTGAACACTGAAGCTTTCTTT. This translates into CASSSTSAGLNTEAFF.

The chain uses TRBV3-1 (or the pseudogene TRBV3-2) and TRBJ2-1; 9 positions match TRBD2. The V segment lost 7 bases and the J segment 8 bases; nucleotides outside the gene matches: 18. The CDR3 loop spans 17 amino acids. The germline V gene encodes CDR1 LGHDT and CDR2 YNNKEL (reference sequence). The chain's CDR3 is CASKGWGPAGGGDEQFF. DNA for the CDR3: TGTGCCAGCAAGGGGTGGGGGCCAGCGGGAGGAGGCGATGAGCAGTTCTTC.

The CDR3 is CASSLPTGQGETQYF. CDR3 in DNA: TGTGCCAGCAGCCTCCCCACCGGACAGGGAGAGACCCAGTACTTC. This chain links TRBV5-6 with TRBJ2-5, with 8 bases aligning to TRBD1. With 4 bases clipped from V and 4 bases from J, the junction kept 9 bases outside the gene matches. CDR1 is SGHDT, CDR2 YYEEEE, per germline. This CDR3 has 15 amino acids.

This clone was found a few times. The V gene is TRBV2, the J gene TRBJ1-5; 7 nucleotides agree with TRBD1. Per the germline V gene, CDR1 is SNHLY and CDR2 is FYNNEI. The ends lost 4 bases at V and 5 bases at J; junction bases unmatched: 5. There are 14 residues in the CDR3. The CDR3 protein is CASSGQTGDQPQHF. DNA of the CDR3: TGTGCCAGCAGTGGTCAAACAGGGGATCAGCCCCAGCATTTT. Full variable domain (rest looked up from reference TRBV2 and TRBJ1-5): EPEVTQTPSHQVTQMGQEVILRCVPISNHLYFYWYRQILGQKVEFLVSFYNNEISEKSEIFDDQFSVERPDGSNFTLKIRSTKLEDSAMYFCASSGQTGDQPQHFGDGTRLSIL.